Sequencing of this T cell receptor beta chain was carried out in a study of CD8 T cells in ankylosing spondylitis. This clonotype was observed at least ten times. Each CDR3 protein gets one entry after TCRdb re-called the 5' RACE reads with MiXCR. This table holds about 42,000 distinct CDR3 sequences, just under 4% found once. The source is a female donor with ankylosing spondylitis or in good health (not recorded which). The source material was blood, either unsorted or a sorted T cell fraction (not recorded which).

Here the CDR3 DNA reads TGTGCCAGCAGCGTAGGTTGGGGGGCGCCTACCTACGAGCAGTACTTC. This sequence encodes CASSVGWGAPTYEQYF. V usage is TRBV9 and J usage is TRBJ2-7; tentatively, D is TRBD1 or TRBD2 (6 bases each). V dropped 0 bases and J dropped 2 bases, with 15 bases sitting between them. The CDR3 covers 16 residues. CDR1 is SGDLS and CDR2 is YYNGEE in the germline V gene. Complete variable domain (other parts from reference TRBV9 and TRBJ2-7): DSGVTQTPKHLITATGQRVTLRCSPRSGDLSVYWYQQSLDQGLQFLIQYYNGEERAKGNILERFSAQQFPDLHSELNLSSLELGDSALYFCASSVGWGAPTYEQYFGPGTRLTVT.